The following is a TCR beta chain sequence with its context. The antigen it binds to is not known. No base qualities exist here, and no much larger clone lies one base off it. The germline V and J ends show losses of 2 bases and 8 bases respectively, and no gene match explains 6 bases of the junction. The germline V gene provides CDR1 MDHEN and CDR2 SYDVKM. The CDR3 has 15 amino acids, counting the end cysteine and phenylalanine. The kept DNA is CDR3 alone, 45 bases in frame from the first base. Library prep was done by RT-PCR. The reads were generated on an Illumina HiSeq 2500. In TCRdb, the public reads were trimmed at Q25 with fastp and aligned with MiXCR, with productive beta chains retained. Each CDR3 protein appears once, grouped with its most common genes and DNA. The sample table contains roughly 550,000 distinct CDR3 sequences; only one count was recorded for 20% to 25% of them. The ten largest make up approximately 3% of the sample.

This entry belongs to a study of response to subunit inactivated influenza vaccine (dated by TCRdb to between 2018 and 2020). Turning to the overall study: To follow how T cells responded to a trivalent subunit inactivated influenza vaccine, the researchers relied on deep quantitative profiling of the T cell receptor repertoire.

The full study reports these points: According to the authors, only a limited number of new T cells may be recruited by each seasonal influenza vaccination.

The sample was also reused in another study, on T cells expressing NK-cell markers. As that second paper reports: The TCR beta cDNA libraries were made using 5'RACE template switching, a step that added both a universal primer site and unique molecular identifiers. TCR beta-chain repertoires were profiled in sorted CD3+CD56+NKG2C+, CD3+CD56+NKG2C- and CD3+CD56-NKG2C+ T-cell subsets from several donors. Seven of the eight sequenced donors were HCMV-seropositive and one was HCMV-seronegative. To restrict sorting to alphabetaTCR-expressing T cells, an anti-gammadeltaTCR antibody was added in several experiments. In more than five donors, the dominant CD3+CD56+NKG2C+ clonotypes were found to rank among the top 10 CD8+ clonotypes and to make up about 1.0-7.5% of CD8+ T cells. Those dominant clonotypes were again the most abundant among CD3+CD56-NKG2C+ cells in a handful of donors, at about 25-60.1%. It remained unclear whether the expanded NKG2C-expressing T cell clones were specific for HCMV antigens. Randomly selected healthy volunteers, three men and five women, were used as the eight sequenced donors. HCMV-specific IgG was detected in serum with a commercial ELISA kit to determine HCMV serostatus. Peripheral blood mononuclear cells were isolated from blood by Ficoll density gradient centrifugation. CD4+ and CD8+ T cells were isolated from PBMC by magnetic immunoseparation with Miltenyi isolation kits. cDNA synthesis was primed from the TCR beta constant segment, followed by two successive PCR amplification steps. Libraries were sequenced as 2 x 150 bp reads on Illumina HiSeq 2000/2500, MiSeq or NextSeq. Reads were demultiplexed and grouped by UMI with MIGEC, and clonotypes were assembled and quantified with MiTCR. To remove erroneous sequences, TCR cDNA sequences were retained only when supported by two or more reads. The tcR package was used for downstream repertoire analysis, and clonotypes were matched across fractions by CDR3 nucleotide sequence plus V segment. Antigen specificity was annotated against VDJdb with VDJmatch, allowing one amino acid substitution in CDR3.

The specimen was CD4+ T cells sorted from PBMCs, collected 11 to 12 days after vaccination. The clonotype originates from a man aged 45-65 years who received an inactivated influenza vaccine. Donor details come from another sample of the same person, matched by shared clones. Recombination connected TRBV28 to TRBJ2-1; 10 bases in the junction line up with TRBD2. Read as DNA, the sequence is TGTGCCAGCAGTTTAGCTAGCGGGGGCCGCGATGAGCAGTTCTTC. Its amino acids are CASSLASGGRDEQFF.